Listed below are T cell receptor beta chains from one sample, sequenced in a study of blood T cell repertoires in COVID-19. The protocol was immunoSEQ multiplex PCR, while the TCRdb copy is restricted to in-frame clones and leaves out a portion. Here the sample spans approximately 90,000 clones, under 90% being singletons. Sample: peripheral blood. The receptors were gathered from a woman in her 70s with acute or convalescent COVID-19. The CDR3 runs from the conserved cysteine through the conserved F or W. Fields, in order: J gene, V gene, D gene, clone size, CDR3 DNA, CDR3 protein. D genes are given only for firm matches. The listing skips clone size in some rows; elsewhere it reads once, few, many or a size class.

>TRBJ1-1|TRBV28|-|once
TGTGCCAGCAGTTTGGCGAACACTGAAGCTTTCTTT
CASSLANTEAFF
>TRBJ2-7|TRBV10-3|-|-
TGTGCCACCCAGACTAGTCCCGGCTACGAGCAGTACTTC
CATQTSPGYEQYF
>TRBJ1-4|TRBV3-1/TRBV3-2|-|-
TGTGCCAGCAGCCTCCAGATGGCCGGGGTGGGGGAAAAACTGTTTTTT
CASSLQMAGVGEKLFF
>TRBJ1-2|TRBV28|TRBD1|-
TGTGCCAGCAGACTAATTGGGACAGGCGGTGGCTACACCTTC
CASRLIGTGGGYTF
>TRBJ2-1|TRBV21-1|-|medium-sized
TGTGCCAGCAGCAAAGGAGGACTAACTAGCGGGGGTGGTGAGCAGTTCTTC
CASSKGGLTSGGGEQFF
>TRBJ2-7|TRBV4-2|-|few
TGTGCCAGCAGCCAAGTCCCCGTTCAGGCGGGTCCAACCTACGAGCAGTACTTC
CASSQVPVQAGPTYEQYF
>TRBJ2-3|TRBV6-5|TRBD2|-
TGTGCCAGCAGATCTAGCGGGGGCACAGATACGCAGTATTTT
CASRSSGGTDTQYF
>TRBJ1-3|TRBV6-8|-|-
TGTGCCAGCAGTTACCACAGGGACTCTGGAAACACCATATATTTT
CASSYHRDSGNTIYF
>TRBJ2-4|TRBV5-1|TRBD2|-
TGCGCCAGCAGCGCAGCGGGACCGATCGAGAAAAACATTCAGTACTTC
CASSAAGPIEKNIQYF
>TRBJ1-1|TRBV2|-|-
TGTGCCAGCAGTGAAGTTCCCCCTACAGGGATTGGAAAAGCTTTCTTT
CASSEVPPTGIGKAFF
>TRBJ1-1|TRBV25-1|-|-
TGTGCCAGCAGTGCCGGACAGCTCGGGAACACTGAAGCTTTCTTT
CASSAGQLGNTEAFF
>TRBJ1-6|TRBV4-1|-|-
TGCGCCAGCAGCCAAGATTACAGGGAGCATTCACCCCTCCACTTT
CASSQDYREHSPLHF
>TRBJ2-1|TRBV6-5|TRBD1|few
TGTGCCACGGAGGGACAGGGCAATGAGCAGTTCTTC
CATEGQGNEQFF
>TRBJ1-1|TRBV3-1/TRBV3-2|-|once
TGTGCCAGCAGCCTATGGAACACTGAAGCTTTCTTT
CASSLWNTEAFF
>TRBJ1-1|TRBV11-2|-|-
TGTGCCAGCAGCTCGACAGTGCCGAACACTGAAGCTTTCTTT
CASSSTVPNTEAFF
>TRBJ1-2|TRBV19|TRBD1|-
TGTGCCAGTAGTTGGGCAGGGGGCGCGGATGGCTACACCTTC
CASSWAGGADGYTF
>TRBJ2-5|TRBV10-3|-|-
TGTGCCATCAGTGAGTGGGCGGGCGGGGAGACCCAGTACTTC
CAISEWAGGETQYF
>TRBJ1-3|TRBV4-2|TRBD1|-
TGTGCCAGCAGCCAAGGGGACAGAGACGCTGGAAACACCATATATTTT
CASSQGDRDAGNTIYF
>TRBJ1-6|TRBV19|TRBD1|-
TGTGCCAGTAGGGAATTAGACAGGGTCAATTCACCCCTCCACTTT
CASRELDRVNSPLHF
>TRBJ2-3|TRBV29-1|TRBD2|-
TGCAGCCGATCTAGCGGGGTGTCAGATACGCAGTATTTT
CSRSSGVSDTQYF
>TRBJ2-1|TRBV15|-|-
TGTGCCCCGAGGGACTACAATGAGCAGTTCTTC
CAPRDYNEQFF
>TRBJ1-2|TRBV18|-|-
TGTGCCAGCTCACCAAACGGGCAGGGGTATGGCTACACCTTC
CASSPNGQGYGYTF
>TRBJ1-2|TRBV7-9|-|-
TGTGCCAGCAGCTTAGGTGGCTTGAACTATGGCTACACCTTC
CASSLGGLNYGYTF
>TRBJ2-2|TRBV11-3|TRBD2|-
TGTGCCAGCAGCCACGGCGGGGGGCGGAACACCGGGGAGCTGTTTTTT
CASSHGGGRNTGELFF
>TRBJ1-5|TRBV27|TRBD1|-
TGTGCCAGCCCCCGGGACAGGGGGCGCGGTGTTTCTGGGCATAGCAATCAGCCCCAGCATTTT
CASPRDRGRGVSGHSNQPQHF
>TRBJ1-2|TRBV6-1|-|-
TGTGCCAGCAGTGAAGAATGGTCGGGCAGACAGCGTAGTAACTTC
CASSEEWSGRQRSNF
>TRBJ1-1|TRBV28|TRBD1|-
TGTGCCAGCAGTTTGATCGACAGGGTGATTCCTGAAGCTTTCTTT
CASSLIDRVIPEAFF
>TRBJ2-3|TRBV4-1|TRBD1|-
TGCGCCAGCAGCCAAGGGACAGGTGGGACAGATACGCAGTATTTT
CASSQGTGGTDTQYF
>TRBJ1-2|TRBV18|TRBD1|-
TGTGCCAGCTCACAAACAGGGGGATCGGTCGGTGGCTACACCTTC
CASSQTGGSVGGYTF
>TRBJ1-6|TRBV5-4|TRBD1|-
TGTGCCAGCAGCCCGGGTCGGGACAGAAATAATTCACCCCTCCACTTT
CASSPGRDRNNSPLHF
>TRBJ1-2|TRBV10-2|-|-
TGCGCCAGCACCCGGACAGAGTACTATGGCTACACCTTC
CASTRTEYYGYTF
>TRBJ1-6|TRBV19|-|-
TGTGCCAGTAGTATACGGGATACTAATTCACCCCTCCACTTT
CASSIRDTNSPLHF
>TRBJ2-7|TRBV3-1/TRBV3-2|TRBD1|once
TGTGCCAGCAGCCAGAGACAGGGTACCTCCTACGAGCAGTACTTC
CASSQRQGTSYEQYF
>TRBJ1-1|TRBV7-9|-|-
TGTGCCAGCAGCTTAGGTGAGGTAACTGAAGCTTTCTTT
CASSLGEVTEAFF
>TRBJ1-4|TRBV15|TRBD1|-
TGTGCCACCAGCGTGGGACAGGGATTCGCTAATGAAAAACTGTTTTTT
CATSVGQGFANEKLFF
>TRBJ1-6|TRBV13|TRBD1|-
TGTGCCAGCAGCTTAACAGGGGGCTTAGGAAATTCACCCCTCCACTTT
CASSLTGGLGNSPLHF
>TRBJ2-1|TRBV6-6|-|-
TGTGCCAGCAGTCTCGACTACTCCAATGAGCAGTTCTTC
CASSLDYSNEQFF
>TRBJ2-1|TRBV11-3|-|once
TGTGCCAGCAGCACCCGTGGTGCGGGTTCCTACAATGAGCAGTTCTTC
CASSTRGAGSYNEQFF
>TRBJ2-7|TRBV6-5|-|-
TGTGCCAGCAGTAAGGACAGAGCCTACGAGCAGTACTTC
CASSKDRAYEQYF
>TRBJ2-1|TRBV27|TRBD2|-
TGTGCCAGCAGTCCCCCGTCGGGACTAGCGGGAAGGGAGCAGTTCTTC
CASSPPSGLAGREQFF
>TRBJ1-6|TRBV28|-|-
TGTGCCAGCAGTTTACCCCGCTATAATTCACCCCTCCACTTT
CASSLPRYNSPLHF
>TRBJ2-5|TRBV6-2/TRBV6-3|TRBD2|-
TGTGCCAGCAGTCTAGCGGGGACCCAAGGGGCCCAGTACTTC
CASSLAGTQGAQYF